These 8 T cell receptor beta chains were all obtained from the same sample, sequenced in a study of blood T cell repertoires in COVID-19. Assay: immunoSEQ multiplex PCR; the TCRdb copy retains only in-frame clones and omits some. The table shows over 250,000 clones, with approximately 85% occurring only once. The sequenced sample was peripheral blood. The receptors come from an older woman with acute or convalescent COVID-19.

The chain employs TRBV5-4 and TRBJ1-1, with D maybe TRBD1 (5 bases). The V gene lost 4 bases and the J gene lost 5 bases, with 12 bases spanning the gap. CDR3 length: 13 residues. Germline V lookup: CDR1 SGHNT, CDR2 YYREEE (reference sequence). CDR3 sequence: CASSRLQGTEAFF. CDR3 nucleotides: TGTGCCAGCAGCCGCTTGCAGGGTACTGAAGCTTTCTTT.

This sequence joins TRBV19 and TRBJ1-1; D is possibly TRBD1 (6 bases). V dropped 6 bases and J dropped 8 bases, with 13 bases sitting between them. The CDR3 totals 12 residues. CDR1 LNHDA and CDR2 SQIVND come from the germline V gene (reference sequence). The CDR3: CASSYRASEAFF. As DNA, the CDR3 is TGTGCCAGTAGCTACAGGGCTTCGGAAGCTTTCTTT.

J is TRBJ1-6 and V is TRBV6-5; D gene uncertain. The CDR3 is made up of 16 amino acids. V lost 0 bases and J lost 5, with 11 bases in between. In germline, CDR1 is MNHEY, CDR2 SVGAGI. The CDR3 nucleotides read TGTGCCAGCAGTTACTCATCGACATCTAATAATTCACCCCTCCACTTT. Protein: CASSYSSTSNNSPLHF.

The chain employs TRBV5-8 and TRBJ1-5; D gene uncertain. The germline gives CDR1 SGHTS, CDR2 YDEGEE. The CDR3 consists of 13 residues. V gave up 2 bases and J gave up 5 bases, with 8 bases separating them. The CDR3 coding sequence is TGTGCCAGCAGCTTCGAAGCTTATCAGCCCCAGCATTTT. Translation gives CASSFEAYQPQHF.

This clone was detected only a few times. The chain is built from TRBV7-2 and TRBJ1-1; 7 bases line up with TRBD1. There are 15 residues in the CDR3. After removal of 5 bases from V and 3 bases from J, the junction contained 9 bases not matched to a gene. Germline CDR1 is SGHTA and CDR2 is FQGNSA. For the CDR3, the DNA is TGTGCCAGCAGCACATCGGGGACAGTCCACACTGAAGCTTTCTTT. This gives the protein CASSTSGTVHTEAFF.

This clone came up a few times. The chain has TRBV5-5 and TRBJ1-1; the D gene is possibly TRBD1 (5 bases). The CDR3 is 15 residues long. The germline CDR1 and CDR2 sequences are SGHKS and YYEKEE (reference sequence). Trimming removed 3 bases from V and 1 base from J, with 13 bases in between. CDR3 DNA sequence: TGTGCCAGCAGCTGGGGCGCAGGAGCGAACACTGAAGCTTTCTTT. This codes for CASSWGAGANTEAFF.

V and J are TRBV7-2 and TRBJ2-1, with a weak D call TRBD2 (5 bases). Trimming removed 5 bases at V and 4 bases at J, with 15 bases between. Germline V gene lookup returns CDR1 SGHTA and CDR2 FQGNSA. This CDR3 comprises 15 residues. In DNA, the CDR3 is TGTGCCAGCAGCAGAAACAGCGGATCGTACAATGAGCAGTTCTTC. This translates into CASSRNSGSYNEQFF.

This clone was counted a single time. This rearrangement joins TRBV11-3 to TRBJ1-1; a weak D match, TRBD1 (5 bases). V was trimmed by 3 bases and J by 3 bases, leaving 14 bases between them. Germline CDR1 SGHNT, CDR2 YENEEA. This CDR3 has 15 residues. The CDR3 region is CASSLGRGGDTEAFF. Written as DNA, the CDR3 is TGTGCCAGCAGCTTGGGTAGGGGAGGTGACACTGAAGCTTTCTTT.